A single T cell receptor beta chain is shown here with its context. Original processing notes: Using reference gene primer amplification, nucleated cell counts were estimated. Measured with immunoSEQ multiplex PCR; TCRdb has only the in-frame clones, and not every one. V and J calls and clone size follow that table, whereas D and trimming were derived from the DNA. The sample has some 16,000 clones, roughly nine tenths seen once. CDR3 size: 15 residues. The sample comes from a study of blood T cell repertoires in COVID-19. About the study: Donors in the United States, Italy and Spain gave samples during acute or convalescent COVID-19. PBMCs, B-cell-depleted T cells, or T cells provided the cDNA or gDNA that made up the material.

This TCR was sampled from a man older than 75 with acute or convalescent COVID-19. The chain joins TRBV12-2 to TRBJ2-7; TRBD2 is the table's D call, not checked against the DNA. TRBV12-2 is a listed pseudogene. The source material was peripheral blood. CDR3 in amino acids: CASRFPAGSTYEQYF. CDR3 nucleotide sequence: TGTGCAAGTCGCTTCCCGGCGGGCTCCACCTACGAGCAGTACTTC.